The entry below describes one T cell receptor beta chain. Its antigen is undetermined. Germline-derived CDR1 and CDR2 are SNHLY and FYNNEI. This CDR3 contains 11 residues. V shed 7 bases and J shed 3 bases, with 4 bases lying between them. The source of the sample is a study of T cells in localized non-small cell lung cancer. Repertoires were generated with immunoSEQ multiplex PCR, while TCRdb's copy carries only in-frame clones and drops some. The profile shows 75,000 to 80,000 clones, 88% of them singletons. Study-level findings and limits: Patients showing higher blood T cell density tended to see longer overall survival. Peak T cell clonality was found in uninvolved adjacent lung, exceeding tumor.

This TCR was sampled from a woman aged 40-69 years with stage I squamous cell lung carcinoma. V is TRBV2 and J is TRBJ2-1, with unresolved D. The sample consisted of peripheral blood, taken before any cancer treatment. The CDR3 DNA reads as TGTGCCAGCACAAACTACAATGAGCAGTTCTTC. As protein: CASTNYNEQFF. The full variable domain, completed using reference TRBV2 and TRBJ2-1, is EPEVTQTPSHQVTQMGQEVILRCVPISNHLYFYWYRQILGQKVEFLVSFYNNEISEKSEIFDDQFSVERPDGSNFTLKIRSTKLEDSAMYFCASTNYNEQFFGPGTRLTVL.